This T cell receptor (beta chain) was sequenced for a study of T cell responses to AZD1222 COVID-19 vaccine. In the study overall: Pooled in the analysis were second doses at about 4 or about 12 weeks. Study-wide results and caveats: Spike was spanned by vaccine-associated CD4 TCRs, which were dominant at 160-218 and 743-854. Nearly half of spike-specific TCRs reportedly go after variant regions that carry no mutations. Repertoires were collected only later (after the peak T cell response had occurred).

This clone was observed once. Antigen unknown. Measured with immunoSEQ multiplex PCR; TCRdb has only the in-frame clones, and not every one. The data show approximately 100,000 clones, 85% to 90% seen once. Looked up from germline, CDR1 is SEHNR and CDR2 is FQNEAQ (reference sequence). This CDR3 region has 13 residues. Trimming at V came to 5 bases and at J to 11 bases, leaving 8 bases not matched to a gene. This receptor was taken from an adult in good health. The V and J genes are TRBV7-9 and TRBJ1-5; 8 positions agree with TRBD1. This specimen was peripheral blood, taken on day 0 of AZD1222 vaccination. CDR3 bases: TGTGCCAGCAGCCCACGGGACAGGATAGCCCAGCATTTT. Amino acid sequence: CASSPRDRIAQHF.